This T cell receptor beta chain was sequenced during a study of blood T cell repertoires in COVID-19. As originally analysed: Reference gene primer amplification yielded estimated nucleated cell counts. Repertoires were generated with immunoSEQ multiplex PCR, while TCRdb's copy carries only in-frame clones and drops some. The V and J calls and clone size are taken from that table; D and trimming were inferred from the DNA. The profile covers over 350,000 clones, with roughly nine tenths appearing a single time and just over 0.85% taken by the ten largest. Input material: PBMCs or T cells enriched from blood (not recorded which). The receptor comes from a woman aged 35 to 49 who had been exposed to COVID-19.

CDR3 protein: CAWSVPRGQGGTEAFF. The CDR3 region has the DNA TGTGCCTGGAGTGTGCCCCGAGGTCAGGGGGGCACTGAAGCTTTCTTT. V is TRBV30 and J is TRBJ1-1; 7 bases are a match to TRBD1. CDR3 length: 16 amino acids. Germline trimming cut 0 bases from V and 4 bases from J; bases unmatched to any gene: 11. Germline lookup yields CDR1 GTSNPN and CDR2 SVGIG (reference sequence).